Described below is a single T cell receptor (beta chain) sequence and its context. This entry comes from a study of blood T cell repertoires in COVID-19. V dropped 5 bases and J dropped 0 bases, with 17 bases sitting between them. Germline V gives CDR1 MNHEY, CDR2 SMNVEV (reference sequence). The CDR3 runs 18 residues. Sequenced by immunoSEQ multiplex PCR; TCRdb stores in-frame clones only, minus some. The sample contains more than 200,000 clones, approximately 90% of which appear only once. The chain combines TRBV27 with TRBJ2-6; the D gene is possibly TRBD1 (5 bases). Sequencing was carried out using PBMCs or T cells enriched from blood (not recorded which). The receptor comes from a woman younger than 45 who had recovered from COVID-19. CDR3 coding DNA: TGTGCCAGCAGTCCCCCGGAACTTGGGGCCTCTGGGGCCAACGTCCTGACTTTC. This gives the protein CASSPPELGASGANVLTF.